This T cell receptor beta chain was identified during a study of beta chain features in type 1 diabetes (dated by TCRdb to the late 2010s). A note on the overall study: No differences in mean age, gender distribution, total cell number or subset yield were found between patients and healthy donors. Across all samples, around 100 million sorted cells were examined, and cell number per subset correlated strongly with RNA yield. The study compared TCRB repertoires of sorted circulating CD4+ T cell subsets between recently diagnosed type 1 diabetes patients and matched healthy donors. Naive and central memory subsets were obtained from all 30 or so donors, but regulatory and stem cell-like memory subsets were isolated from only 8 patients and roughly eight healthy donors.

The entire amount of isolated RNA was reverse transcribed using the High Capacity cDNA Reverse Transcription Kit, so the sequenced TCRB transcripts were expressed ones. Survey-depth immunoSEQ sequencing was performed on stem cell-like memory T cell samples, with an average of around 970,000 total reads per sample. After sorted cells were lysed in RLT buffer, RNA was extracted with DNase-treated RNeasy Micro or Mini kits, with the choice depending on cell number. To prevent cross-contamination, each cell subset was processed individually, whereas patient and healthy donor samples were processed jointly. The immunoSEQ multiplex PCR was used to amplify TCRB sequences from cDNA, yielding 87-bp fragments that span the CDR3 region. The amplicons were sequenced using the Illumina HiSeq platform. In the original analysis: Synthetic template baselines were used to correct PCR bias computationally, reads within Hamming distance 2 were collapsed together, and singletons that could not be merged were discarded. By aligning reads against IMGT, V, D and J genes, CDR3 length, and insertions or deletions at six rearrangement sites were assigned. Within each subset, clonotype counts were normalized to the number of sorted cells before true diversity and Gini coefficients were calculated with the tcR R package. Repertoire sharing was quantified using the overlap coefficient calculated on TCRB nucleotide sequences. Imported from immuneACCESS, the table was reduced by TCRdb to in-frame sequences with V and J called. These copies leave out some clones; in studies compared against another copy, an unresolved V gene accounts for under half, and the cause of the remainder is not known. Clone size and the V and J calls come from that table; the DNA yielded D and trimming. This sample has fewer than 70,000 clones in its table, and about 64% of those were observed once. The top ten hold 0.25% to 0.35% of the sample.

Each donor gave one peripheral blood draw, approximately 100 mL on average, collected into heparinised tubes. A BD FACSAria II was used to sort naive, central memory, regulatory and stem cell-like memory CD4+ T cells with a panel that included CD45RO, CCR7, CD25, CD127, CD95 and CD27. Every sorted population had a purity above 95%. Right away, PBMCs were isolated by Lymphoprep density gradient centrifugation and were stained directly, with no culture step. So that batch effects would be minimized, each experiment stained and sorted samples in pairs, pairing one healthy donor with one patient. The investigation overall reported the following: Naive, central memory and regulatory TCRB repertoires appeared to be more similar among patients than among healthy donors. Because small numbers of individuals were included in the HLA sub-analyses, any influence of HLA type on TCRB rearrangement was left unresolved. Because cDNA rather than genomic DNA was sequenced, highly expressing activated cells could have been over-represented, although no difference in activation and CD3 levels was found between groups. A moderate but significant shortening of TCRB CDR3 length was observed in type 1 diabetes patients in all four CD4+ subsets. Patients with type 1 diabetes made fewer insertions and deleted more nucleotides at VDJ recombination sites, implying thymic rearrangement abnormalities. Shorter templates might be favored by PCR, yet because patient and control samples were amplified and corrected together, any such skew would affect both groups equally.

As for this clone: The antigen it recognizes is unknown. No much larger clone is present one base from it, and per-base qualities are unavailable.

This receptor was identified in a woman in her thirties with type 1 diabetes. Specimen: stem cell memory CD4+ T cells from blood. The cell subset or site label, as the study defines it: stem cell-like memory CD4+ T cells.

The CDR3 region has the sequence CASSLVTGGGNQPQHF. The nucleotides are TGTGCCAGCAGCTTAGTGACTGGGGGCGGCAATCAGCCCCAGCATTTT. Here the chain combines TRBV7-2 and TRBJ1-5, and perhaps TRBD1 as D gene, on 6 matching bases. V sheds 1 base and J sheds 2 bases, leaving 12 bases between their ends. The CDR3 contains 16 residues, cysteine and phenylalanine counted. Here the CDR3 DNA is all that survives: 48 bases in frame from base 1. Taken from the germline V gene, the CDR1 and CDR2 loops are SGHTA and FQGNSA.